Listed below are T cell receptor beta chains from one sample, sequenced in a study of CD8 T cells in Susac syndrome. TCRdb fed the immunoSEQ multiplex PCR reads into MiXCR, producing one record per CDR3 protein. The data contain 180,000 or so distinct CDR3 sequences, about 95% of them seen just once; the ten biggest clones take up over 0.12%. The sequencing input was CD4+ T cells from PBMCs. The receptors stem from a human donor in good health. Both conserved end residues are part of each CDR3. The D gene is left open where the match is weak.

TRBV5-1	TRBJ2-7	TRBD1	CASSFLDRLEGEQYF
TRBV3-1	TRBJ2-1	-	CASSQAGNEQFF
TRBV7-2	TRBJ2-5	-	CASSLVPETQYF
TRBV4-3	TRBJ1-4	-	CASSQDRPGEKLFF
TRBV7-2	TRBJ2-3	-	CASSLAPGSTDTQYF
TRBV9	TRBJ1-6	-	CASTPTAGQDNSPLHF
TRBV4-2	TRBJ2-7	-	CASSQLSGRISYEQYF
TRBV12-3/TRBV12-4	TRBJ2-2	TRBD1	CASRGGQGNRAGELFF
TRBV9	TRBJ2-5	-	CASSVEGRAQETQYF
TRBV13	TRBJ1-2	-	CASSPGNYGYTF
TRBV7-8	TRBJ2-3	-	CASSTGFRDTQYF
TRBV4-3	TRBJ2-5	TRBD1	CASSHRRTGGGETQYF
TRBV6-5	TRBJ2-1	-	CASRGTQLSYNEQFF
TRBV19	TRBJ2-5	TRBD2	CASSLTSGDEETQYF
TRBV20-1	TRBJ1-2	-	CSASHLQDYGYTF
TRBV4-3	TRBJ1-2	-	CASSTGHGRANYGYTF
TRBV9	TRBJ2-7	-	CASSPTASYEQYF
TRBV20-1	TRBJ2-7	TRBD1	CSAPVSRGINEQYF
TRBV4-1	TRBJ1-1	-	CASSFSSGGASPMNTEAFF
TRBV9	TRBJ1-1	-	CASSVGSLNTEAFF
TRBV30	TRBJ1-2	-	CAWSKTTFSLAGYTF
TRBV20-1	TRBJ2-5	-	CSARESPETQYF
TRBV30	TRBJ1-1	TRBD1	CAWTTGANTEAFF
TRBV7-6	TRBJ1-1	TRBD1	CASSLDAWGRGHTEAFF
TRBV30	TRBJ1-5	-	CAWSVSGTQHF
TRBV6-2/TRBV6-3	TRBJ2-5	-	CASSYGLETQYF
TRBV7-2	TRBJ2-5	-	CASSLWAETQYF
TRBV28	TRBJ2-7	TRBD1	CASSSPDRATYEQYF
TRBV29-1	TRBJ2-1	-	CSAGRTGSEQFF
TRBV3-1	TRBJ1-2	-	CASSQRESGYTF
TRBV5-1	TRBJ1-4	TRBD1	CASSPGGTGRIGDEKLFF
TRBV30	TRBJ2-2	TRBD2	CAWGLAGSTGELFF
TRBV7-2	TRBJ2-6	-	CASSLAAISGANVLTF
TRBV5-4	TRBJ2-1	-	CASSFWTGNEQFF
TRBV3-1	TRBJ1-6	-	CASSRAPLESPLHF
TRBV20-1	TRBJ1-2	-	CSAKRVGRPFNYGYTF
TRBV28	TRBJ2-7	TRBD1	CASSLWGQGTYEQYF
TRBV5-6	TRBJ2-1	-	CASSLGSAGGREQFF
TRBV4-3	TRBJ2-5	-	CASSQEAGHGETQYF
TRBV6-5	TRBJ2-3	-	CASSYIGSSTDTQYF
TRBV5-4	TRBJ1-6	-	CASSLGGPDSPLHF
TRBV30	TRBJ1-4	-	CAWSVRQTGGEKLFF
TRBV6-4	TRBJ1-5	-	CASSVRIGAQPQHF
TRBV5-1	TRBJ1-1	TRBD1	CASSAGQGTNTEAFF
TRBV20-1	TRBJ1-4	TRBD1	CSARKTGVLFF
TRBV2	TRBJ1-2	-	CASLIGTDYGYTF
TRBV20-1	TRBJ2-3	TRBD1	CSAPRQGADTQYF
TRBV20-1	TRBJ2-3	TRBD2	CSARAGDRTQYF
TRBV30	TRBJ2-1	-	CAWDSRVDNEQFF
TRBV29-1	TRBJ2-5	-	CSGAHGETQYF